The clone carrying this T cell receptor (beta chain) was found a few times. Germline CDR1 is SGHTA and CDR2 is FQGNSA. Trimming shortened V by 0 bases and J by 1 base, and 10 bases separated the two germline ends. The CDR3 is 15 amino acids. The sample belongs to a study of T cells after yellow fever vaccination. Using its own MiXCR run on the 5' RACE reads, TCRdb lists one record per CDR3 protein. This table holds 100,000 to 150,000 distinct CDR3 sequences, around 15% found once. Sequenced material: CD8+ T cells sorted from PBMCs, taken 5 days after the yellow fever booster vaccination. The sequence was obtained from a man between 18 and 29 years old who received the YFV17D yellow fever vaccine. The chain recombines TRBV7-2 with TRBJ2-7, with D tentatively TRBD1 or TRBD2 (5 bases each). CDR3 DNA sequence: TGTGCCAGCAGCTTAGCGCGGTGGGGGTCCTACGAGCAGTACTTC. It yields the protein CASSLARWGSYEQYF.